This is a list of T cell receptor beta chains from one sample in a study of T cell responses to AZD1222 COVID-19 vaccine. Method: immunoSEQ multiplex PCR; TCRdb's copy keeps in-frame clones and lacks some. The sample yields 75,000 to 100,000 clones, about 92% seen once. The specimen comprised peripheral blood, sampled on day 0 of AZD1222 vaccination. These receptors originate from an adult in good health. The CDR3 runs from the conserved cysteine through the conserved F or W. The order of the fields is D gene, CDR3 length, V gene, clone size, J gene, CDR3 DNA, CDR3 protein. The D gene is left open where the match is weak. Expanded clones are given a class, and other clones once, few, many or no size at all.

d_call: NA; cdr3_length: 11; v_call: TRBV20-1; clone_size: once; j_call: TRBJ1-2; cdr3_nt: TGCAGTGCAGTGTGGGGGAATGGCTACACCTTC; cdr3_aa: CSAVWGNGYTF
d_call: NA; cdr3_length: 16; v_call: TRBV12-5; clone_size: NA; j_call: TRBJ2-1; cdr3_nt: TGTGCTAGTGGTTTGCCCGGGGTAGTGGGGTACAATGAGCAGTTCTTC; cdr3_aa: CASGLPGVVGYNEQFF
d_call: NA; cdr3_length: 15; v_call: TRBV7-2; clone_size: NA; j_call: TRBJ1-2; cdr3_nt: TGTGCCAGCAGCTCAATGGGGCATTCTGACTATGGCTACACCTTC; cdr3_aa: CASSSMGHSDYGYTF
d_call: NA; cdr3_length: 14; v_call: TRBV19; clone_size: once; j_call: TRBJ2-7; cdr3_nt: TGTGCCAGTAGTATTACAGGATACTCCTACGAGCAGTACTTC; cdr3_aa: CASSITGYSYEQYF
d_call: NA; cdr3_length: 14; v_call: TRBV5-1; clone_size: NA; j_call: TRBJ2-5; cdr3_nt: TGCGCCAGCAGCTTGGATACAGGTGGGGGGACCCAGTACTTC; cdr3_aa: CASSLDTGGGTQYF
d_call: TRBD1; cdr3_length: 15; v_call: TRBV14; clone_size: NA; j_call: TRBJ1-1; cdr3_nt: TGTGCCAGCAGCCTCCGGACAGGGGGCTACGCTGAAGCTTTCTTT; cdr3_aa: CASSLRTGGYAEAFF
d_call: NA; cdr3_length: 15; v_call: TRBV18; clone_size: NA; j_call: TRBJ1-4; cdr3_nt: TGTGCCAGCTCGCCGATCCTCCGGGACAATGAAAAACTGTTTTTT; cdr3_aa: CASSPILRDNEKLFF
d_call: NA; cdr3_length: 16; v_call: TRBV19; clone_size: NA; j_call: TRBJ1-3; cdr3_nt: TGTGCCAGTAGTCCCCAACAGGGATTCGGCGGAAACACCATATATTTT; cdr3_aa: CASSPQQGFGGNTIYF
d_call: NA; cdr3_length: 15; v_call: TRBV10-3; clone_size: NA; j_call: TRBJ2-7; cdr3_nt: TGTGCCATCAGTGTCACCGAGGCGGTGGGCCTGGAGCAGTACTTC; cdr3_aa: CAISVTEAVGLEQYF
d_call: TRBD1; cdr3_length: 13; v_call: TRBV6-5; clone_size: NA; j_call: TRBJ1-2; cdr3_nt: TGTGCCAGCGGACCGGGACAGGGGTATGGCTACACCTTC; cdr3_aa: CASGPGQGYGYTF
d_call: TRBD2; cdr3_length: 20; v_call: TRBV3-1/TRBV3-2; clone_size: NA; j_call: TRBJ2-7; cdr3_nt: TGTGCCAGCATCCTACGACGGGAGTGCCGGCGGGGGGTCCGCACCTACGAGCAGTACTTC; cdr3_aa: CASILRRECRRGVRTYEQYF
d_call: NA; cdr3_length: 15; v_call: TRBV19; clone_size: NA; j_call: TRBJ1-5; cdr3_nt: TGTGCCAGTAGTACTCACAGGGATAGCAATCAGCCCCAGCATTTT; cdr3_aa: CASSTHRDSNQPQHF
d_call: NA; cdr3_length: 14; v_call: TRBV5-1; clone_size: NA; j_call: TRBJ1-6; cdr3_nt: TGCGCCAGCAGCTATAGCTCCTATGATTCACCCCTCCACTTT; cdr3_aa: CASSYSSYDSPLHF
d_call: NA; cdr3_length: 10; v_call: TRBV5-8; clone_size: NA; j_call: TRBJ1-2; cdr3_nt: TGTGCCAGCAATTCCCTTTCCTACACCTTC; cdr3_aa: CASNSLSYTF
d_call: NA; cdr3_length: 13; v_call: TRBV7-9; clone_size: NA; j_call: TRBJ2-7; cdr3_nt: TGTGCCAGCACTCCGCAGGGGGGCAACGAGCAGTACTTC; cdr3_aa: CASTPQGGNEQYF
d_call: NA; cdr3_length: 16; v_call: TRBV7-4; clone_size: NA; j_call: TRBJ2-2; cdr3_nt: TGTGCCAGCAGCGACCATGTAGGACTTATTACCGGGGAGCTGTTTTTT; cdr3_aa: CASSDHVGLITGELFF
d_call: NA; cdr3_length: 15; v_call: TRBV4-1; clone_size: NA; j_call: TRBJ2-4; cdr3_nt: TGCGCCAGCAGCCAAGATTATGTAGCCAAAAACATTCAGTACTTC; cdr3_aa: CASSQDYVAKNIQYF
d_call: NA; cdr3_length: 11; v_call: TRBV5-5; clone_size: few; j_call: TRBJ1-1; cdr3_nt: TGTGCCAGCAGCCTAAACACTGAAGCTTTCTTT; cdr3_aa: CASSLNTEAFF
d_call: NA; cdr3_length: 15; v_call: TRBV11-3; clone_size: NA; j_call: TRBJ1-1; cdr3_nt: TGTGCCAGCAGCTTAGATGGCAGGGGAGCGACTGAAGCTTTCTTT; cdr3_aa: CASSLDGRGATEAFF
d_call: NA; cdr3_length: 13; v_call: TRBV28; clone_size: NA; j_call: TRBJ2-1; cdr3_nt: TGTGCCAGCAGTCTGGAGGGCCGGAATGAGCAGTTCTTC; cdr3_aa: CASSLEGRNEQFF
d_call: TRBD2; cdr3_length: 17; v_call: TRBV19; clone_size: NA; j_call: TRBJ2-7; cdr3_nt: TGTGCCAGTAGTCACACTAGCGGGAGCATTTTCTCCTACGAGCAGTACTTC; cdr3_aa: CASSHTSGSIFSYEQYF
d_call: NA; cdr3_length: 14; v_call: TRBV6-1; clone_size: many; j_call: TRBJ1-3; cdr3_nt: TGTGCCAGCAGTGAAGGGGAAGGTGGAAACACCATATATTTT; cdr3_aa: CASSEGEGGNTIYF
d_call: TRBD1; cdr3_length: 15; v_call: TRBV3-1/TRBV3-2; clone_size: NA; j_call: TRBJ2-3; cdr3_nt: TGTGCCAGCAGCGCTTTCGGTACAGGGGAAGATACGCAGTATTTT; cdr3_aa: CASSAFGTGEDTQYF
d_call: NA; cdr3_length: 14; v_call: TRBV18; clone_size: NA; j_call: TRBJ2-5; cdr3_nt: TGTGCCAGCTCACCACCGTTACAGCAAGAGACCCAGTACTTC; cdr3_aa: CASSPPLQQETQYF
d_call: TRBD1; cdr3_length: 15; v_call: TRBV6-1; clone_size: NA; j_call: TRBJ1-1; cdr3_nt: TGTGCCAGCAGTGAAGCGGGACAGTACAACACTGAAGCTTTCTTT; cdr3_aa: CASSEAGQYNTEAFF
d_call: NA; cdr3_length: 13; v_call: TRBV30; clone_size: NA; j_call: TRBJ1-2; cdr3_nt: TGTGCCTGGAGTGTAAAGTCATACTATGGCTACACCTTC; cdr3_aa: CAWSVKSYYGYTF
d_call: NA; cdr3_length: 15; v_call: TRBV19; clone_size: NA; j_call: TRBJ2-7; cdr3_nt: TGTGCCAGTAGTGACGGGACCGCCAGCTCCTACGAGCAGTACTTC; cdr3_aa: CASSDGTASSYEQYF
d_call: NA; cdr3_length: 13; v_call: TRBV12-3/TRBV12-4; clone_size: NA; j_call: TRBJ1-5; cdr3_nt: TGTGCCAGCAGCCCGAATAGCAATCAGCCCCAGCATTTT; cdr3_aa: CASSPNSNQPQHF
d_call: TRBD2; cdr3_length: 12; v_call: TRBV7-3; clone_size: NA; j_call: TRBJ2-1; cdr3_nt: TGTGCCAGCAGCCGTAGCGGGAATGAGCAGTTCTTC; cdr3_aa: CASSRSGNEQFF
d_call: NA; cdr3_length: 14; v_call: TRBV28; clone_size: once; j_call: TRBJ2-1; cdr3_nt: TGTGCCAGCAGTTTAGGCGGCGCCTACAATGAGCAGTTCTTC; cdr3_aa: CASSLGGAYNEQFF
d_call: NA; cdr3_length: 15; v_call: TRBV5-1; clone_size: NA; j_call: TRBJ2-1; cdr3_nt: TGCGCCAGCAGCTTGGCGGGGACAAGCTACAATGAGCAGTTCTTC; cdr3_aa: CASSLAGTSYNEQFF
d_call: NA; cdr3_length: 13; v_call: TRBV6-5; clone_size: NA; j_call: TRBJ1-1; cdr3_nt: TGTGCCAGCAGTTACTCGGGGATCACTGAAGCTTTCTTT; cdr3_aa: CASSYSGITEAFF
d_call: NA; cdr3_length: 15; v_call: TRBV6-5; clone_size: NA; j_call: TRBJ1-5; cdr3_nt: TGTGCCAGCAGTTCCACAGGGAATAGCAATCAGCCCCAGCATTTT; cdr3_aa: CASSSTGNSNQPQHF
d_call: TRBD1; cdr3_length: 14; v_call: TRBV5-1; clone_size: NA; j_call: TRBJ2-7; cdr3_nt: TGCGCCAGCAGCCGCCGGGACAGGGTAAGCGAGCAGTACTTC; cdr3_aa: CASSRRDRVSEQYF
d_call: TRBD1; cdr3_length: 14; v_call: TRBV6-2/TRBV6-3; clone_size: NA; j_call: TRBJ1-5; cdr3_nt: TGTGCCAGCAGTCCCAGGGGGGGCAATCAGCCCCAGCATTTT; cdr3_aa: CASSPRGGNQPQHF
d_call: NA; cdr3_length: 13; v_call: TRBV7-9; clone_size: NA; j_call: TRBJ1-1; cdr3_nt: TGTGCCAGCAGCTTTGGCAAGAACACTGAAGCTTTCTTT; cdr3_aa: CASSFGKNTEAFF
d_call: NA; cdr3_length: 17; v_call: TRBV4-1; clone_size: NA; j_call: TRBJ2-3; cdr3_nt: TGCGCCAGCAGCCAGACCAACCTAGGGTCTTACACAGATACGCAGTATTTT; cdr3_aa: CASSQTNLGSYTDTQYF
d_call: NA; cdr3_length: 16; v_call: TRBV25-1; clone_size: once; j_call: TRBJ1-4; cdr3_nt: TGTGCCAGCAGTTCCCAGGGGAGGGGAACTAATGAAAAACTGTTTTTT; cdr3_aa: CASSSQGRGTNEKLFF
d_call: NA; cdr3_length: 15; v_call: TRBV27; clone_size: NA; j_call: TRBJ1-6; cdr3_nt: TGTGCCAGCAGTTCCATTTCCGGGGCCCATTCACCCCTCCACTTT; cdr3_aa: CASSSISGAHSPLHF
d_call: NA; cdr3_length: 13; v_call: TRBV11-2; clone_size: few; j_call: TRBJ1-2; cdr3_nt: TGTGCCAGCAGCTTAGGACAGGCATATGGCTACACCTTC; cdr3_aa: CASSLGQAYGYTF
d_call: NA; cdr3_length: 14; v_call: TRBV20-1; clone_size: NA; j_call: TRBJ1-6; cdr3_nt: TGCAGTGCTAGTCTGGGAGTCAATAATTCACCCCTCCACTTT; cdr3_aa: CSASLGVNNSPLHF
d_call: NA; cdr3_length: 13; v_call: TRBV12-3/TRBV12-4; clone_size: NA; j_call: TRBJ1-5; cdr3_nt: TGTGCCAGCAGGGACGGTAGCAATCAGCCCCAGCATTTT; cdr3_aa: CASRDGSNQPQHF
d_call: NA; cdr3_length: 15; v_call: TRBV15; clone_size: NA; j_call: TRBJ1-1; cdr3_nt: TGTGCCACCAGCAGAGACAGGAGGGGGAACACTGAAGCTTTCTTT; cdr3_aa: CATSRDRRGNTEAFF
d_call: NA; cdr3_length: 13; v_call: TRBV15; clone_size: NA; j_call: TRBJ2-7; cdr3_nt: TGTGCCACCGGTTTGTGGGGGGTCGACGAGCAGTACTTC; cdr3_aa: CATGLWGVDEQYF
d_call: NA; cdr3_length: 10; v_call: TRBV7-9; clone_size: NA; j_call: TRBJ1-1; cdr3_nt: TGTGCCAGCAGGGTGACTGAAGCTTTCTTT; cdr3_aa: CASRVTEAFF
d_call: TRBD1; cdr3_length: 16; v_call: TRBV10-2; clone_size: NA; j_call: TRBJ1-1; cdr3_nt: TGCGCCAGCAGCGACCCAGGGACAGGGGGCGGCAGTAAAGCTTTCTTT; cdr3_aa: CASSDPGTGGGSKAFF
d_call: TRBD2; cdr3_length: 16; v_call: TRBV7-2; clone_size: NA; j_call: TRBJ2-7; cdr3_nt: TGTGCCAGCAGCTTAGCCGGGACTAGTGCCTCCTACGAGCAGTACTTC; cdr3_aa: CASSLAGTSASYEQYF
d_call: NA; cdr3_length: 15; v_call: TRBV11-2; clone_size: NA; j_call: TRBJ1-1; cdr3_nt: TGTGCCAGCAGCTTCCCGGCAGGGCTGGCCACTGAAGCTTTCTTT; cdr3_aa: CASSFPAGLATEAFF
d_call: NA; cdr3_length: 13; v_call: TRBV2; clone_size: NA; j_call: TRBJ1-1; cdr3_nt: TGTGCCAGCAGTGAATGGGGGGACACTGAAGCTTTCTTT; cdr3_aa: CASSEWGDTEAFF
d_call: TRBD2; cdr3_length: 16; v_call: TRBV28; clone_size: NA; j_call: TRBJ2-7; cdr3_nt: TGTGCCAGCAAACTAGCGGGAGCCCCGAGCTCCTACGAGCAGTACTTC; cdr3_aa: CASKLAGAPSSYEQYF
d_call: TRBD1; cdr3_length: 15; v_call: TRBV27; clone_size: NA; j_call: TRBJ1-6; cdr3_nt: TGTGCCAGCAGTTCGGGACAGGGGGGCGGATCACCCCTCCACTTT; cdr3_aa: CASSSGQGGGSPLHF
d_call: NA; cdr3_length: 15; v_call: TRBV5-1; clone_size: NA; j_call: TRBJ1-1; cdr3_nt: TGCGCCAGCAGTTTTAGAAGGGGGTGGAACACTGAAGCTTTCTTT; cdr3_aa: CASSFRRGWNTEAFF
d_call: NA; cdr3_length: 12; v_call: TRBV11-2; clone_size: NA; j_call: TRBJ2-7; cdr3_nt: TGTGCCAGCAGCACTTGGACTGACGAGCAGTACTTC; cdr3_aa: CASSTWTDEQYF
d_call: NA; cdr3_length: 14; v_call: TRBV7-2; clone_size: NA; j_call: TRBJ1-1; cdr3_nt: TGTGCCAGCAGCTTAGGAGGAAGGATCACTGAAGCTTTCTTT; cdr3_aa: CASSLGGRITEAFF
d_call: NA; cdr3_length: 12; v_call: TRBV19; clone_size: NA; j_call: TRBJ2-3; cdr3_nt: TGTGCCAGTAAAGCGGCGACAGATACGCAGTATTTT; cdr3_aa: CASKAATDTQYF
d_call: NA; cdr3_length: 14; v_call: TRBV5-1; clone_size: NA; j_call: TRBJ1-5; cdr3_nt: TGCGCCAGCAGCTTAGGGAATAGCAATCAGCCCCAGCATTTT; cdr3_aa: CASSLGNSNQPQHF
d_call: NA; cdr3_length: 17; v_call: TRBV4-1; clone_size: NA; j_call: TRBJ2-2; cdr3_nt: TGCGCCAGCAGCCAAATTTTAGGGACGGGGAACACCGGGGAGCTGTTTTTT; cdr3_aa: CASSQILGTGNTGELFF